In its sample, the clone carrying this T cell receptor beta chain was seen a few times. Its specificity is unknown. The sample belongs to a study of T-cell memory formation after mild COVID-19. The overall study: Largely, TCR clusters stayed within a single donor. Study results and limitations: The pre-infection memory compartment contained some responding clones, suggesting cross-reactive memory joined. Clones contracting across day 15 to 85 had a balanced CD4/CD8 profile; later expanding clones leaned CD4+. For contracting clones, CD4+ ones sat mainly in CM and EM, CD8+ in EMRA.

The V end lost 4 bases, the J end lost 4 bases, and 16 bases lay between the germline ends. Germline V CDR1 and CDR2: SEHNR, FQNEAQ (reference sequence). This CDR3 has 15 residues. TCRdb independently ran MiXCR on the 5' RACE reads; one entry per CDR3 protein. Of approximately 50,000 distinct CDR3 sequences in the sample, 12% were seen once. The sequenced sample consisted of PBMCs or a T cell subset sorted from them (not recorded which). The receptor was derived from a young man who had mild COVID-19 (a few samples of this study predate the infection). Cell type and time point are not known. The chain recombines TRBV7-9 with TRBJ1-2; D is unclear. The CDR3 loop reads CASSSGRLQVYGYTF. In DNA, the CDR3 is TGTGCCAGCAGCTCGGGCAGACTTCAAGTCTATGGCTACACCTTC.